This T cell receptor (beta chain) is drawn from a study of CD8 T cells in ankylosing spondylitis. Construction of TCR beta libraries was performed using quantitative 5'-RACE with molecular barcodes. TCRdb itself ran the 5' RACE reads through MiXCR, one entry per CDR3 protein. Among roughly 100,000 distinct CDR3 sequences listed, about 8.6% were seen once. The V gene's germline CDR1 is LNHDA and CDR2 SQIVND (reference sequence). The V and J ends lost 7 bases and 0 bases respectively, with 15 bases between them. The CDR3 covers 15 residues. The sample comprised blood, either unsorted or a sorted T cell fraction (not recorded which). The clonotype originates from a male donor with ankylosing spondylitis or in good health (not recorded which). The rearrangement joins TRBV19 to TRBJ1-1; no firm D call. The CDR3 loop reads CASTFRAEMNTEAFF. Written as DNA, the CDR3 is TGTGCCAGTACCTTTAGGGCCGAGATGAACACTGAAGCTTTCTTT.